The TCR beta chain under discussion was sequenced for a study of CD8 T cells in Susac syndrome. Study results and limitations: In Susac syndrome, the CD4+ T cell repertoires did not show clonal expansion.

As to this clonotype: Its specificity is not known.

About 0.5 to 1 ug RNA was reverse transcribed with random hexamers. TCRdb redid the calling of the immunoSEQ multiplex PCR reads with MiXCR, one entry per CDR3 protein. The data contain 71,000 or so distinct CDR3 sequences, about 92% of them singletons. The CDR3 runs to 12 residues. V was cut by 3 bases and J by 8 bases, with 8 bases left in between. The TCR was taken from a human donor with Susac syndrome. What was sequenced was CD4+ T cells from PBMCs. V is TRBV12-3 or TRBV12-4 and J is TRBJ2-4; TRBD1 or TRBD2 may be the D gene (5 bases each). The CDR3 loop reads CASSLGVDIQYF. The CDR3 bases are TGTGCCAGCAGTTTGGGGGTTGACATTCAGTACTTC.